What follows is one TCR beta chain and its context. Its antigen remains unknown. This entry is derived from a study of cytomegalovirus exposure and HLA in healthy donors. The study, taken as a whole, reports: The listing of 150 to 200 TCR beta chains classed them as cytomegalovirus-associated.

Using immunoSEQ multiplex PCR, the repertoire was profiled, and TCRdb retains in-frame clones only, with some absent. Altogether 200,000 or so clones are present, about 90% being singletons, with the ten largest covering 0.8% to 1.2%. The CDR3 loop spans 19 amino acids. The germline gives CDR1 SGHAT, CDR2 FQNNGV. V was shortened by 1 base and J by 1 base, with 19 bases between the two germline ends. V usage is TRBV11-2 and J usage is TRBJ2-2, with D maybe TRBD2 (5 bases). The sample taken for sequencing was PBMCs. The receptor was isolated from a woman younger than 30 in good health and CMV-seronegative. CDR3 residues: CASSLGALLFGENTGELFF. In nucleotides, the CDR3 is TGTGCCAGCAGCTTAGGGGCCCTTCTATTCGGGGAGAACACCGGGGAGCTGTTTTTT.